This TCR beta chain was captured in a study of blood T cell repertoires in COVID-19. Background on the study: Sites in the United States, Italy and Spain provided acute and convalescent COVID-19 samples. In each case, the material was cDNA or gDNA derived from T cells, B-cell-depleted T cells, or PBMCs.

How the authors handled the data: Reference gene primer amplification gave estimated nucleated cell counts. The data were produced by immunoSEQ multiplex PCR, yet TCRdb's version contains in-frame clones alone and is incomplete. That table supplies the V and J calls and clone size; D and trimming were determined from the DNA. Found here are fewer than 60,000 clones, about 88% of them singletons; the top ten hold roughly 4%. The trim removed 3 bases at V and 0 bases at J, leaving 2 bases unmatched. This CDR3 is built from 14 residues. Per germline, CDR1 SGHRS and CDR2 YFSETQ. The J gene is TRBJ2-7, the V gene TRBV5-1, with TRBD2 matching over 8 bases. Sequenced input: peripheral blood. The sequence came from a human donor in a cohort sampled during active COVID-19. CDR3 nucleotide sequence: TGCGCCAGCAGCTCCAGCGGGAGCTCCTACGAGCAGTACTTC. Its protein is CASSSSGSSYEQYF.